Presented here are 19 T cell receptor beta chains from one specimen sequenced in a study of post-analysis software for immune sequencing data. Unique-molecular-identifier-tagged TCR beta cDNA libraries were used. TCRdb independently ran MiXCR on the PCR reads; one entry per CDR3 protein. In the table there are roughly 870,000 distinct CDR3 sequences, approximately 53% of which are singletons. These receptors' targets are unknown. Study-level points and caveats: Roughly 5 TRBV segments (TRBV5-6, TRBV5-1 and TRBV20-1 among them) occurred more frequently in patients than in controls.

The sample consisted of blood. The receptors were gathered from a girl aged 10 to 17 with multiple sclerosis.

The chain has TRBV29-1 and TRBJ2-3, with 9 bases that match TRBD1. Germline CDR1 SQVTM, CDR2 ANQGSEA. The V segment lost 8 bases and the J segment 3 bases; nucleotides outside the gene matches: 21. This CDR3 comprises 18 residues. The CDR3 reads CSFPSTGTGPAWTDTQYF. CDR3 sequence (DNA): TGCAGCTTTCCCTCGACGGGGACAGGGCCCGCATGGACAGATACGCAGTATTTT.

This clonotype occurred a few times. The V gene is TRBV28, the J gene TRBJ2-7; TRBD1 aligns across 8 bases. The J call may be faulty, since TRBJ2-5 better matches the DNA end. Germline V gives CDR1 MDHEN, CDR2 SYDVKM. CDR3 length: 17 residues. For the CDR3, the DNA is TGTGCCAGCAGTCCCTCACCGGGACAGGCGTCCCAAGAGACCCAGTACTTC. Protein sequence: CASSPSPGQASQETQYF.

This sequence joins TRBV7-3 and TRBJ2-7; tentatively, D is TRBD2 (6 bases). The CDR3 has 14 residues. Germline V gene data show CDR1 as SGHTA and CDR2 as FQGTGA. V gave up 1 base and J gave up 1 base, with 8 bases separating them. CDR3 amino acids: CASSLIRESYEQYF. The CDR3 DNA reads as TGTGCCAGCAGCTTAATTCGGGAGTCCTACGAGCAGTACTTC.

The J gene is TRBJ2-4, the V gene TRBV6-6; D not certain. Judging by the DNA end, TRBJ2-7 fits better; the J call may be wrong. The CDR3 spans 14 residues. Germline loops: CDR1 MNHNY, CDR2 SVGAGI (reference sequence). The CDR3 DNA sequence: TGTGCCAGCAGTTTTACAGATAGGCGGAACGAGCAGTACTTC. Its translation: CASSFTDRRNEQYF.

Remarks on this clonotype: The junction does not match germline at one end; this may be a read error. The rearrangement links TRBV5-1 to TRBJ2-7, with D perhaps TRBD2 (6 bases). This CDR3 contains 14 residues. Germline values: CDR1 SGHRS, CDR2 YFSETQ. DNA of the CDR3: TGCGCCAGCAGCTTCGAACAGGAGGGCTACGAGCACTACTTC. This codes for CASSFEQEGYEHYF. Based on the CDR3 plus reference TRBV5-1 and TRBJ2-7, the full variable domain is KAGVTQTPRYLIKTRGQQVTLSCSPISGHRSVSWYQQTPGQGLQFLFEYFSETQRNKGNFPGRFSGRQFSNSRSEMNVSTLELGDSALYLCASSFEQEGYEHYFGPGTRLTVT.

V usage is TRBV5-1 and J usage is TRBJ1-6, with 7 bases fitting TRBD1. With 1 base clipped from V and 5 bases from J, the junction kept 3 bases outside the gene matches. The CDR3 is 15 residues long. The V gene's germline CDR1 is SGHRS and CDR2 YFSETQ. The chain's CDR3 is CASSLRQGDNSPLHF. As DNA, the CDR3 is TGCGCCAGCAGCTTGCGACAGGGTGATAATTCACCCCTCCACTTT.

The table lists this clonotype with a few counts. This chain uses TRBV12-3 or TRBV12-4 with TRBJ2-7; 9 bases are a match to TRBD2. This CDR3 has 14 residues. Trimming took 6 bases from V and 2 from J; bases not matched to a gene: 5. The CDR3 DNA reads as TGTGCCAGCAGAAGACTAGCGGCTACCTACGAGCAGTACTTC. It encodes CASRRLAATYEQYF.

This clonotype was detected a few times. This rearrangement joins TRBV5-6 to TRBJ2-4, with no clear D. TRBJ2-7 explains the end of the DNA better; the J call may be wrong. Germline CDR1 is SGHDT and CDR2 is YYEEEE. The CDR3 contains 13 residues. The DNA for the CDR3 is TGTGCCAGCAGCTTAGAAGCCCCAGACGAGCAGTACTTC. Protein sequence: CASSLEAPDEQYF.

The rearrangement links TRBV18 to TRBJ2-7; D possibly corresponds to TRBD1 (6 bases). The CDR3 covers 13 residues. V lost 6 bases and J 3 bases, leaving 12 bases between the germline ends. In germline, CDR1 is KGHSH, CDR2 LQKENI. The CDR3 DNA reads TGTGCCAGCTCTCCTCGGGACATCTACGAGCAGTACTTC. Protein: CASSPRDIYEQYF. Full variable domain (missing parts from reference TRBV18 and TRBJ2-7): NAGVMQNPRHLVRRRGQEARLRCSPMKGHSHVYWYRQLPEEGLKFMVYLQKENIIDESGMPKERFSAEFPKEGPSILRIQQVVRGDSAAYFCASSPRDIYEQYFGPGTRLTVT.

V and J are TRBV29-1 and TRBJ2-1, with D possibly TRBD2 on 6 matching bases. Per germline, CDR1 SQVTM and CDR2 ANQGSEA. With 4 bases removed from V and 4 bases from J, the gap between germline ends came to 20 bases. There are 16 residues in the CDR3. Here the CDR3 reads CSVGWTSGVDYNEQFF. The CDR3 DNA reads TGCAGCGTTGGATGGACGTCGGGGGTCGATTACAATGAGCAGTTCTTC.

This clonotype has a single count. This rearrangement joins TRBV3-1 to TRBJ2-1, with 8 bases identical to TRBD2. The CDR3 sequence is 15 residues long. Germline-derived CDR1 and CDR2 are LGHDT and YNNKEL (reference sequence). Unmatched junction bases numbered 5, after V lost 1 base and J lost 6 bases. For the CDR3, the DNA is TGTGCCAGCAGCCAAGCGGGGGGGCTTTTCAATGAGCAGTTCTTC. It translates to CASSQAGGLFNEQFF.

This chain connects TRBV28 to TRBJ2-7; 9 bases map to TRBD2. The CDR3 consists of 15 residues. V trimming: 6 bases; J trimming: 2 bases; junction bases outside the gene matches: 8. Germline V gives CDR1 MDHEN, CDR2 SYDVKM. The CDR3 DNA sequence: TGTGCCAGCAGATCCCCAGCGGGAGGAACCTACGAGCAGTACTTC. This codes for CASRSPAGGTYEQYF.

The V and J genes are TRBV5-1 and TRBJ2-5; TRBD1 aligns across 9 bases. The germline V gene encodes CDR1 SGHRS and CDR2 YFSETQ. Unmatched junction bases numbered 10, after V lost 2 bases and J lost 11 bases. The CDR3 is made up of 14 amino acids. CDR3 DNA: TGCGCCAGCAGCTTCCGGGACAGGGCGGAAGAGCAGTACTTC. Its protein is CASSFRDRAEEQYF.

This clonotype was counted between two and nine times. The V and J genes are TRBV10-3 and TRBJ2-1; 12 nucleotides line up with TRBD2. Trimming took 6 bases from V and 8 from J; bases not matched to a gene: 8. Germline V gene data show CDR1 as ENHRY and CDR2 as SYGVKD. This CDR3 is built from 15 residues. The CDR3 sequence is CAIRASGRGADEQFF. The CDR3 DNA is TGTGCCATCAGAGCTAGCGGGAGGGGTGCGGATGAGCAGTTCTTC.

V gene TRBV3-1 combines with J gene TRBJ2-1; the match to TRBD2 covers 9 bases. Germline trimming cut 1 base from V and 10 bases from J; bases unmatched to any gene: 5. CDR1 is LGHDT, CDR2 YNNKEL, per germline (reference sequence). The length of the CDR3 is 14 residues. The CDR3 here is CASSQGLAGIEQFF. CDR3 DNA sequence: TGTGCCAGCAGCCAAGGGCTAGCGGGAATCGAGCAGTTCTTC.

Concerning this clonotype itself: At one end, the junction sequence differs from germline, possibly due to a read error. J is TRBJ2-4 and V is TRBV6-5, with a tentative D call TRBD1 (6 bases). Germline V gene sequence: CDR1 MNHEY, CDR2 SVGAGI. The CDR3 spans 13 residues. CDR3 in amino acids: CACRDTYKNIQYF. CDR3 DNA sequence: TGTGCCTGCAGGGACACTTACAAAAACATTCAGTACTTC.

This chain joins TRBV3-1 and TRBJ1-2; D unclear. Germline V gene data show CDR1 as LGHDT and CDR2 as YNNKEL (reference sequence). V gave up 4 bases and J gave up 8 bases, with 11 bases separating them. This CDR3 contains 12 residues. CDR3 amino acids: CASSLFTGGYTF. The DNA for the CDR3 is TGTGCCAGCAGCCTATTCACGGGGGGCTACACCTTC.

In nucleotides, the CDR3 is TGTGCCAGCAGCCCCAGCTATGGGGCGGGGCCCGGTCGGAACAATGAGCAGTTCTTC. Its translation: CASSPSYGAGPGRNNEQFF. The rearrangement joins TRBV7-7 to TRBJ2-1; tentative D call: TRBD2 (6 bases). Germline CDR1 SSHAT, CDR2 FNYEAQ (reference sequence). This CDR3 contains 19 residues. Trimming removed 5 bases at V and 5 bases at J, with 28 bases between. Full variable domain (rest looked up from reference TRBV7-7 and TRBJ2-1): GAGVSQSPRYKVTKRGQDVTLRCDPISSHATLYWYQQALGQGPEFLTYFNYEAQPDKSGLPSDRFSAERPEGSISTLTIQRTEQRDSAMYRCASSPSYGAGPGRNNEQFFGPGTRLTVL.

The chain employs TRBV28 and TRBJ1-1; D unresolved. Trimming cost V 5 bases and J 0 bases, with 7 bases left between them. This CDR3 spans 13 amino acids. Germline CDR1 and CDR2: MDHEN and SYDVKM. The CDR3, as DNA: TGTGCCAGCAGTATCGACCTGAACACTGAAGCTTTCTTT. Its protein is CASSIDLNTEAFF.